This TCR beta chain was recovered during a study of blood T cell repertoires in COVID-19. About the study: The study drew acute and convalescent COVID-19 samples from the United States, Italy and Spain. In each case, the material was cDNA or gDNA derived from T cells, B-cell-depleted T cells, or PBMCs.

The CDR3 loop spans 15 amino acids. Germline V lookup: CDR1 KGHSH, CDR2 LQKENI. V gave up 3 bases and J gave up 6 bases; unmatched junction bases: 1. As handled by the study authors: Scientists estimated how many nucleated cells there were by amplifying reference gene primers. This table comes from immunoSEQ multiplex PCR, and its TCRdb copy is limited to in-frame clones, with some not included. V and J calls and clone size are copied from that table; D and trimming were computed from the DNA. Among approximately 63,000 clones listed, about 76% were seen once. This clone was seen only a few times. This rearrangement joins TRBV18 to TRBJ1-6; 11 bases align to TRBD1. What was sequenced was peripheral blood. The source of this sequence is a woman of 80 years or more with acute or convalescent COVID-19. The CDR3 DNA sequence: TGTGCCAGCTCACCGGGACAGGGGGTTAATTCACCCCTCCACTTT. This sequence encodes CASSPGQGVNSPLHF. Using reference TRBV18 and TRBJ1-6 for the parts outside the CDR3, the full variable domain is NAGVMQNPRHLVRRRGQEARLRCSPMKGHSHVYWYRQLPEEGLKFMVYLQKENIIDESGMPKERFSAEFPKEGPSILRIQQVVRGDSAAYFCASSPGQGVNSPLHFGNGTRLTVT.